Listed below are T cell receptor beta chains from one sample, sequenced in a study of shared T cell receptors in the human thymus. This table comes from immunoSEQ multiplex PCR, and its TCRdb copy is limited to in-frame clones, with some not included. Here the sample spans some 640,000 clones, about 87% being singletons. These sequences were also reported in another study, on human thymus T cells.

Sequenced: thymocytes. All receptors derive from a boy younger than two with a congenital heart defect. Both conserved end residues are part of each CDR3. The D gene is left open where the match is weak. A clone size is listed for some rows: how often the clone was seen (once, few, many), or a class if it is expanded.

d_gene: TRBD1
j_gene: TRBJ1-2
abundance: .
v_gene: TRBV5-1
CDR3aa: CASSFTGVGYTF
CDR3nt: TGCGCCAGCAGCTTCACAGGGGTAGGCTACACCTTC

d_gene: .
j_gene: TRBJ2-7
abundance: .
v_gene: TRBV7-2
CDR3aa: CASSLASQNKPYEQYF
CDR3nt: TGTGCCAGCAGCTTAGCGTCGCAGAACAAACCCTACGAGCAGTACTTC

d_gene: .
j_gene: TRBJ2-4
abundance: once
v_gene: TRBV7-2
CDR3aa: CASSRLPDIAKNIQYF
CDR3nt: TGTGCCAGCAGCAGACTCCCCGATATAGCCAAAAACATTCAGTACTTC

d_gene: .
j_gene: TRBJ1-2
abundance: .
v_gene: TRBV11-1
CDR3aa: CASSLEQSYGYTF
CDR3nt: TGTGCCAGCAGCTTAGAACAGAGCTATGGCTACACCTTC

d_gene: .
j_gene: TRBJ2-5
abundance: .
v_gene: TRBV7-8
CDR3aa: CASSLAATILQETQYF
CDR3nt: TGTGCCAGCAGCTTAGCAGCGACCATCCTACAAGAGACCCAGTACTTC

d_gene: TRBD2
j_gene: TRBJ2-5
abundance: .
v_gene: TRBV14
CDR3aa: CASSHLAGAPRGETQYF
CDR3nt: TGTGCCAGCAGCCATTTAGCGGGGGCGCCCCGGGGAGAGACCCAGTACTTC

d_gene: .
j_gene: TRBJ2-4
abundance: .
v_gene: TRBV7-9
CDR3aa: CASSHSMQGVKYF
CDR3nt: TGTGCCAGCAGCCATAGCATGCAGGGTGTGAAGTACTTC

d_gene: TRBD1
j_gene: TRBJ1-1
abundance: once
v_gene: TRBV9
CDR3aa: CASSASSGGDTEAFF
CDR3nt: TGTGCCAGCAGCGCTTCATCAGGGGGAGATACTGAAGCTTTCTTT

d_gene: TRBD2
j_gene: TRBJ2-4
abundance: .
v_gene: TRBV7-8
CDR3aa: CASSPITSGRSKNIQYF
CDR3nt: TGTGCCAGCAGCCCAATCACTAGCGGGCGCTCCAAAAACATTCAGTACTTC

d_gene: .
j_gene: TRBJ2-3
abundance: .
v_gene: TRBV11-2
CDR3aa: CASSARTSTDTQYF
CDR3nt: TGTGCCAGCAGCGCCAGAACAAGCACAGATACGCAGTATTTT

d_gene: .
j_gene: TRBJ2-5
abundance: .
v_gene: TRBV14
CDR3aa: CASSHKIGRGTQETQYF
CDR3nt: TGTGCCAGCAGCCATAAGATTGGCAGGGGAACCCAAGAGACCCAGTACTTC

d_gene: TRBD2
j_gene: TRBJ2-2
abundance: once
v_gene: TRBV2
CDR3aa: CASSGTSGGAGELFF
CDR3nt: TGTGCCAGCAGCGGGACTAGCGGGGGGGCCGGGGAGCTGTTTTTT

d_gene: TRBD2
j_gene: TRBJ2-7
abundance: .
v_gene: TRBV27
CDR3aa: CASSPPGLALRFEQYF
CDR3nt: TGTGCCAGCAGCCCCCCGGGACTAGCGCTCCGCTTTGAGCAGTACTTC

d_gene: .
j_gene: TRBJ1-6
abundance: .
v_gene: TRBV5-4
CDR3aa: CASSLSGDHPRHNSPLHF
CDR3nt: TGTGCCAGCAGCTTGTCCGGAGACCACCCAAGACATAATTCACCCCTCCACTTT

d_gene: .
j_gene: TRBJ2-5
abundance: once
v_gene: TRBV14
CDR3aa: CASSQVNRVETQYF
CDR3nt: TGTGCCAGCAGCCAAGTAAATCGAGTTGAGACCCAGTACTTC

d_gene: TRBD2
j_gene: TRBJ2-3
abundance: .
v_gene: TRBV10-3
CDR3aa: CAISRTSGTADTQYF
CDR3nt: TGTGCCATCAGCCGGACTAGCGGGACCGCAGATACGCAGTATTTT

d_gene: TRBD1
j_gene: TRBJ2-7
abundance: once
v_gene: TRBV14
CDR3aa: CASSPTWTGQGYYEQYF
CDR3nt: TGTGCCAGCAGCCCTACCTGGACAGGCCAGGGGTACTACGAGCAGTACTTC

d_gene: .
j_gene: TRBJ2-1
abundance: .
v_gene: TRBV28
CDR3aa: CASSSGNPLEQFF
CDR3nt: TGTGCCAGCAGTTCCGGGAACCCTCTCGAGCAGTTCTTC

d_gene: TRBD2
j_gene: TRBJ2-1
abundance: .
v_gene: TRBV6-1
CDR3aa: CASSEPYSGLAGVHEQFF
CDR3nt: TGTGCCAGCAGTGAACCCTACTCGGGACTAGCGGGAGTCCATGAGCAGTTCTTC

d_gene: .
j_gene: TRBJ2-7
abundance: .
v_gene: TRBV2
CDR3aa: CASRPTRRVVSYEQYF
CDR3nt: TGTGCCAGCAGACCTACTAGACGCGTCGTCTCCTACGAGCAGTACTTC

d_gene: TRBD2
j_gene: TRBJ2-7
abundance: .
v_gene: TRBV11-2
CDR3aa: CASSLDSGGPYEQYF
CDR3nt: TGTGCCAGCAGCTTAGATAGCGGGGGCCCCTACGAGCAGTACTTC

d_gene: .
j_gene: TRBJ1-1
abundance: .
v_gene: TRBV27
CDR3aa: CASRAHENTEAFF
CDR3nt: TGTGCCAGCAGGGCACACGAGAACACTGAAGCTTTCTTT

d_gene: .
j_gene: TRBJ1-4
abundance: few
v_gene: TRBV21-1
CDR3aa: CASSKDGLDRGGEKLFF
CDR3nt: TGTGCCAGCAGCAAAGATGGATTGGACAGGGGAGGTGAAAAACTGTTTTTT

d_gene: .
j_gene: TRBJ2-7
abundance: .
v_gene: TRBV14
CDR3aa: CASSQPQVRDEQYF
CDR3nt: TGTGCCAGCAGCCAACCTCAGGTTCGTGACGAGCAGTACTTC

d_gene: TRBD1
j_gene: TRBJ2-7
abundance: .
v_gene: TRBV19
CDR3aa: CASSIKGSRGTGGNEQYF
CDR3nt: TGTGCCAGTAGTATCAAGGGTTCTCGCGGGACAGGGGGTAATGAGCAGTACTTC

d_gene: TRBD2
j_gene: TRBJ2-3
abundance: .
v_gene: TRBV5-6
CDR3aa: CASSSPGLAGVGVGDTQYF
CDR3nt: TGTGCCAGCAGCTCGCCGGGACTAGCGGGAGTAGGGGTTGGAGATACGCAGTATTTT

d_gene: TRBD1
j_gene: TRBJ2-3
abundance: once
v_gene: TRBV15
CDR3aa: CATSSRDRAVTDTQYF
CDR3nt: TGTGCCACCAGCTCCCGGGACAGGGCTGTCACAGATACGCAGTATTTT

d_gene: TRBD1
j_gene: TRBJ2-7
abundance: .
v_gene: TRBV7-2
CDR3aa: CASSKGPDRGQSYEQYF
CDR3nt: TGTGCCAGCAGCAAAGGGCCTGACAGGGGGCAATCCTACGAGCAGTACTTC

d_gene: .
j_gene: TRBJ1-5
abundance: .
v_gene: TRBV27
CDR3aa: CASSSHRGNQPQHF
CDR3nt: TGTGCCAGCAGTTCCCACCGGGGGAATCAGCCCCAGCATTTT

d_gene: TRBD1
j_gene: TRBJ1-5
abundance: .
v_gene: TRBV10-3
CDR3aa: CAISGQGGNQPQHF
CDR3nt: TGTGCCATCAGCGGACAGGGGGGCAATCAGCCCCAGCATTTT

d_gene: TRBD2
j_gene: TRBJ2-4
abundance: once
v_gene: TRBV27
CDR3aa: CASSSGREGSNIQYF
CDR3nt: TGTGCCAGCAGTTCAGGGCGGGAGGGGTCGAACATTCAGTACTTC

d_gene: TRBD2
j_gene: TRBJ2-3
abundance: .
v_gene: TRBV6-6
CDR3aa: CASSSSGLSTDTQYF
CDR3nt: TGTGCCAGCAGTTCTAGCGGGCTCAGCACAGATACGCAGTATTTT

d_gene: TRBD1
j_gene: TRBJ1-1
abundance: .
v_gene: TRBV14
CDR3aa: CASSQRHRGNTEAFF
CDR3nt: TGTGCCAGCAGCCAGAGACACAGGGGGAACACTGAAGCTTTCTTT

d_gene: .
j_gene: TRBJ1-2
abundance: .
v_gene: TRBV6-5
CDR3aa: CASSFQQKNYGYTF
CDR3nt: TGTGCCAGCAGTTTCCAACAGAAAAACTATGGCTACACCTTC

d_gene: TRBD2
j_gene: TRBJ2-7
abundance: .
v_gene: TRBV6-1
CDR3aa: CASSEGGRGRGGSYSYEQYF
CDR3nt: TGTGCCAGCAGTGAAGGGGGTCGGGGCCGGGGAGGGAGCTACTCCTACGAGCAGTACTTC

d_gene: .
j_gene: TRBJ1-1
abundance: .
v_gene: TRBV28
CDR3aa: CATTEVNTEAFF
CDR3nt: TGTGCCACCACCGAGGTGAACACTGAAGCTTTCTTT

d_gene: TRBD1
j_gene: TRBJ1-5
abundance: .
v_gene: TRBV6-1
CDR3aa: CASSDLRQGTSNQPQHF
CDR3nt: TGTGCCAGCAGTGATTTGAGACAGGGGACCTCCAATCAGCCCCAGCATTTT

d_gene: .
j_gene: TRBJ1-6
abundance: .
v_gene: TRBV4-3
CDR3aa: CASSQAWTGLNSPLHF
CDR3nt: TGCGCCAGCAGCCAAGCATGGACTGGACTAAATTCACCCCTCCACTTT

d_gene: TRBD1
j_gene: TRBJ2-7
abundance: .
v_gene: TRBV19
CDR3aa: CASSTLPTGNSYEQYF
CDR3nt: TGTGCCAGTAGTACCCTGCCGACAGGGAACTCCTACGAGCAGTACTTC

d_gene: TRBD1
j_gene: TRBJ1-3
abundance: .
v_gene: TRBV2
CDR3aa: CASSEVPTGGGDLF
CDR3nt: TGTGCCAGCAGTGAAGTTCCGACAGGGGGCGGGGACTTATTT

d_gene: TRBD2
j_gene: TRBJ2-2
abundance: .
v_gene: TRBV18
CDR3aa: CASSPRCFREGSTGELFF
CDR3nt: TGTGCCAGCTCACCAAGATGTTTCCGGGAGGGCTCCACCGGGGAGCTGTTTTTT

d_gene: .
j_gene: TRBJ1-4
abundance: .
v_gene: TRBV15
CDR3aa: CATSRDQRGAREKLFF
CDR3nt: TGTGCCACCAGCAGAGATCAACGGGGGGCACGTGAAAAACTGTTTTTT

d_gene: .
j_gene: TRBJ2-7
abundance: .
v_gene: TRBV5-1
CDR3aa: CASSLGEFGSSYEQYF
CDR3nt: TGCGCCAGCTCACTGGGCGAGTTTGGGAGCTCCTACGAGCAGTACTTC